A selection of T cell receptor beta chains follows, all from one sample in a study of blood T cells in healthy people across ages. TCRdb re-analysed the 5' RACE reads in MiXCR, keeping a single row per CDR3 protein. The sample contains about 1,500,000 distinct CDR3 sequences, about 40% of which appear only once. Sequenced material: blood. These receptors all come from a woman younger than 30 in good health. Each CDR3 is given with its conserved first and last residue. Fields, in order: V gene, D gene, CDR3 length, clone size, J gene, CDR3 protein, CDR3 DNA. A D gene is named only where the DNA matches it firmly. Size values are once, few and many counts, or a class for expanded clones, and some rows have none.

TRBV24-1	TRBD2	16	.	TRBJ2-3	CATSDQTSGILGTQYF	TGTGCCACCAGTGATCAGACTAGCGGCATATTGGGGACGCAGTATTTT
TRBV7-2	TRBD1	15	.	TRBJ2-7	CASSSAHRGPYEQYF	TGTGCCAGCAGCTCAGCCCACAGGGGCCCCTACGAGCAGTACTTC
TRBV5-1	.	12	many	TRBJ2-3	CASSLVGNTQYF	TGTGCCAGCAGCTTAGTCGGGAATACGCAGTATTTT
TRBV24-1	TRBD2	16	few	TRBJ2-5	CATSDGLAVGLKTQYF	TGTGCCACCAGTGATGGGCTAGCGGTGGGACTGAAGACCCAGTACTTC
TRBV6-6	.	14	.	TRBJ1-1	CASSYLHGDTEAFF	TGTGCCAGCAGTTACCTACACGGGGACACTGAAGCTTTCTTT
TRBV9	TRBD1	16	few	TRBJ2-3	CASSPWDSTSTDTQYF	TGTGCCAGCAGCCCATGGGACAGCACTAGCACAGATACGCAGTATTTT
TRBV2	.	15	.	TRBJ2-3	CASSGHLTTKDTQYF	TGTGCCAGCAGTGGACACTTAACGACGAAAGATACGCAGTATTTT
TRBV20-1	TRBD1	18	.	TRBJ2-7	CSAREVGQVGKSSYEQYF	TGCAGTGCTAGAGAGGTAGGACAGGTGGGCAAGAGCTCCTACGAGCAGTACTTC
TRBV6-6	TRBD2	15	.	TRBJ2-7	CASSPLAGAYHEQYF	TGTGCCAGCAGTCCACTAGCGGGGGCCTATCACGAGCAGTACTTC
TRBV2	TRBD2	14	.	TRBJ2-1	CASLERGGYNEQFF	TGTGCCAGCCTAGAGCGCGGGGGCTACAATGAGCAGTTCTTC
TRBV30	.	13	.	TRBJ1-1	CAWSVEKNTEAFF	TGTGCCTGGAGTGTAGAGAAGAACACTGAAGCTTTCTTT
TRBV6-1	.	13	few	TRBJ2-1	CATIRELYNEQFF	TGTGCCACCATAAGGGAACTCTACAATGAGCAGTTCTTC
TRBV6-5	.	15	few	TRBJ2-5	CASRQTGLSQETQYF	TGTGCCAGCAGGCAAACGGGACTCTCCCAAGAGACCCAGTACTTC
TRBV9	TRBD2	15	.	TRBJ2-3	CASRGAGGPPDMQYF	TGTGCCAGCAGGGGAGCGGGGGGGCCTCCAGATATGCAGTATTTT
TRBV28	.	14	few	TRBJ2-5	CASSSDPLAETQYF	TGTGCCAGCAGTTCGGACCCCTTAGCGGAGACCCAGTACTTC
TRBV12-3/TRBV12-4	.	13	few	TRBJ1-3	CASTRPPGNTIYF	TGTGCCAGCACCCGCCCCCCTGGAAACACCATATATTTT
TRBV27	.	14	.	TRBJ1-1	CASSLRGATTEAFF	TGTGCCAGCAGTTTAAGGGGCGCGACCACTGAAGCTTTCTTT
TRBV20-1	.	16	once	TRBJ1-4	CCASDRKNFGNEKLFF	.
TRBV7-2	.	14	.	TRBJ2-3	CASSPTPGTDTQYF	TGTGCCAGCAGCCCAACTCCGGGCACAGATACGCAGTATTTT
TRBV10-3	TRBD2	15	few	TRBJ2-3	CAISGIAGEADTQYF	TGTGCCATCAGTGGAATAGCGGGGGAGGCAGATACGCAGTATTTT
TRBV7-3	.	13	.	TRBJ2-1	CASSLPGLPGQFF	TGTGCCAGCAGCCTACCGGGCCTCCCTGGGCAGTTCTTC
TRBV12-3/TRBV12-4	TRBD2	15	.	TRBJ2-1	CASLSSGGVRGEQFF	TGTGCCAGCCTTTCTAGCGGGGGGGTACGGGGTGAGCAGTTCTTC
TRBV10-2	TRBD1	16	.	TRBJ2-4	CASSESTTGGLYIQYF	TGCGCCAGCAGTGAGTCGACGACAGGGGGCTTATACATTCAGTACTTC
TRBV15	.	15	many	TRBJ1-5	CATSRDRTADQPQHF	TGTGCCACCAGCAGAGATCGGACGGCAGATCAGCCCCAGCATTTT
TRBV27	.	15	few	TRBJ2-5	CASRRTAGKKETQYF	TGTGCCAGCAGAAGGACGGCAGGGAAGAAAGAGACCCAGTACTTC
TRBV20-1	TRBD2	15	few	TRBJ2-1	CSAPGLADAYNEQFF	TGCAGTGCCCCCGGACTAGCGGACGCCTACAATGAGCAGTTCTTC
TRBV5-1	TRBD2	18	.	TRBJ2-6	CASSLSDSGGTGANVLTF	TGCGCCAGCAGCTTGAGTGATAGCGGGGGTACTGGGGCCAACGTCCTGACTTTC
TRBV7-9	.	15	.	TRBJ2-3	CASSLVRGSTDTRYF	TGTGCCAGCAGCTTAGTCCGGGGCTCCACAGATACGCGGTATTTT
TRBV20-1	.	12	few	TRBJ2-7	CSARSEWREQYF	TGCAGTGCTAGAAGTGAGTGGCGCGAGCAGTACTTC
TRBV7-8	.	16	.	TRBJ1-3	CASSPQYVSSGNTIYF	TGTGCCAGCAGCCCTCAGTACGTTAGCTCTGGAAACACCATATATTTT
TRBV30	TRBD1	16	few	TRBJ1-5	CAWSVAGTGARQPQHF	TGTGCCTGGAGTGTCGCTGGGACAGGGGCCCGTCAGCCCCAGCATTTT
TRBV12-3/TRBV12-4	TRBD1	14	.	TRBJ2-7	CASSPVGQGYEQYF	TGTGCCAGCAGCCCCGTCGGACAGGGCTACGAGCAGTACTTC
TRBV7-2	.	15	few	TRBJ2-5	CASSLVIGSQETQYF	TGTGCCAGCAGCCTTGTAATCGGGAGTCAAGAGACCCAGTACTTC
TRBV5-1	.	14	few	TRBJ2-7	CASSLRTATYEQYF	TGCGCCAGCAGCCTCAGGACAGCCACCTACGAGCAGTACTTC
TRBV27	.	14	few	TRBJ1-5	CASSPVGSNQPQHF	TGTGCCAGCAGTCCTGTGGGTAGCAATCAGCCCCAGCATTTT
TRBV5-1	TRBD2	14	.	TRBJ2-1	CASGFRAGEGEQFF	TGCGCCAGCGGCTTCCGAGCGGGAGAGGGTGAGCAGTTCTTC
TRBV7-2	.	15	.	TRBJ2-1	CASSLAKDRVYEQFF	TGTGCCAGCAGCTTAGCTAAGGACAGAGTGTATGAGCAGTTCTTC
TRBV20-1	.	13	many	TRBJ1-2	CSASDQGFYGYTF	TGCAGTGCTTCAGACCAGGGTTTCTATGGCTACACCTTC